Sequencing of this T cell receptor beta chain was carried out in a study of OX40 agonist ivuxolimab in advanced cancers. A note on the overall study: Ivuxolimab, which targeted the costimulatory receptor OX40 (CD134), was an agonistic, fully human IgG2 monoclonal antibody. Intravenous ivuxolimab was administered to patients every 2 weeks at six dose levels: 0.01, 0.1, 0.3, 1.5, 3 and 10 mg/kg. Among the roughly 50 dose-escalation patients, some 20 had hepatocellular carcinoma, around 15 melanoma, 9 renal cell carcinoma and 9 head and neck cancer. In the dose-escalation cohort, roughly 80% of patients were male, and the mean age was around 60 years, with a range of about 20 to 90. Patients were allowed to have had prior anti-PD-1, anti-PD-L1 or anti-CTLA-4 therapy, and 40% of the dose-escalation patients had been treated with checkpoint inhibitors. Partial responses occurred in three dose-escalation patients, of whom one had hepatocellular carcinoma and two had cutaneous melanoma. Peripheral TCRbeta sequencing aimed to test whether ivuxolimab altered TCR sequence diversity and caused clonal T-cell expansion. The paper describes the monotherapy dose-escalation part (N = 52 patients) of the phase I trial of ivuxolimab. The investigation overall reported the following: Low levels of normalized T-cell clonal expansion were also seen in some nonresponding patients. Clonal expansion of both CD4+ and CD8+ blood T cells was observed from baseline to week 6 at doses 0.1 to 3.0 mg/kg. On average, CD8+ T cells showed more expanded clones than CD4+ T cells after ivuxolimab. In the 0.1-3.0 mg/kg groups, partial responders had among the lowest normalized peripheral clonal expansion, particularly in CD8+ T cells. Antigen specificity was not determined for the clonally expanded peripheral T cells.

For sequencing of the TCRbeta CDR3 region, genomic DNA was extracted from the sorted cells. TCRbeta CDR3 regions were sequenced using the immunoSEQ Assay. This is the immuneACCESS table as TCRdb keeps it, with only in-frame sequences that have V and J called. A part of the clones is gone; compared with another copy, unresolved V genes explain less than half, and the rest is unexplained. The sample records over 80,000 clones, under 85% of which are singletons. Roughly 5% of the sample lies in the top ten. The trial excluded patients who had a history of autoimmune disease or were on systemic immunosuppression. Peripheral blood for TCR sequencing was collected from all dose cohorts at baseline, on cycle 4 day 1, and on cycle 7 day 1. The samples were drawn from a first-in-human, open-label, multicenter phase I dose-escalation trial of ivuxolimab. Adults with locally advanced or metastatic melanoma, renal cell, hepatocellular, or head and neck squamous cell carcinoma were enrolled in the trial. Before TCR sequencing, CD4+ T cells and CD8+ T cells from peripheral blood were sorted into separate populations.

Concerning this clone itself: Its antigen is unknown. No much larger clonotype is one base removed from it; base qualities were not supplied.

From a lookup of the germline V gene, CDR1 and CDR2 are SGHNT and YENEEA. The V end loses 5 bases and the J end loses 1 base, and a stretch of 12 bases separates them. CDR3 length: 15 amino acids, cysteine to phenylalanine. Only the CDR3 portion is preserved as DNA: 45 bases, with reading frame beginning at the first base. This chain is built from TRBV11-3 and TRBJ2-1; a tentative D call is TRBD2 (5 bases match). The origin of this receptor is an adult with an advanced solid tumor such as melanoma, head and neck, liver or kidney cancer. Source: CD4+ or CD8+ T cells sorted from blood, taken in a trial of the OX40 agonist ivuxolimab. The DNA reads as follows: TGTGCCAGCAGCCCCGACCGGGGATCCTACAATGAGCAGTTCTTC. It translates as CASSPDRGSYNEQFF.